One sample yielded the 22 T cell receptor beta chains listed below, sequenced in a study of blood T cell repertoires in COVID-19. Clones were sequenced by immunoSEQ multiplex PCR, and TCRdb holds only the in-frame ones, with some missing. Of more than 100,000 clones in the sample, over 75% were seen once. Sequencing was carried out using peripheral blood. The receptors come from a woman aged 55-75 years with acute or convalescent COVID-19.

This rearrangement joins TRBV27 to TRBJ2-1; 10 bases fit TRBD2. Looked up from germline, CDR1 is MNHEY and CDR2 is SMNVEV (reference sequence). The CDR3 is 17 amino acids. Trimming removed 2 bases from V and 4 bases from J; junction bases left unmatched: 8. CDR3 nucleotide sequence: TGTGCCAGCAGTTTAAGGTCTAGCGGGAGTCGGTACAATGAGCAGTTCTTC. This encodes CASSLRSSGSRYNEQFF.

The V gene is TRBV9, the J gene TRBJ1-2, with 8 nucleotides matching TRBD1. The CDR3 runs to 15 residues. Germline assignment: CDR1 SGDLS and CDR2 YYNGEE. The V segment lost 3 bases and the J segment 2 bases; nucleotides outside the gene matches: 6. CDR3 sequence reads: CASSATGGSNYGYTF. CDR3 nucleotide sequence: TGTGCCAGCAGCGCAACAGGGGGTTCCAACTATGGCTACACCTTC. The variable domain in full, completed from reference TRBV9 and TRBJ1-2, reads DSGVTQTPKHLITATGQRVTLRCSPRSGDLSVYWYQQSLDQGLQFLIQYYNGEERAKGNILERFSAQQFPDLHSELNLSSLELGDSALYFCASSATGGSNYGYTFGSGTRLTVV.

The chain joins TRBV30 to TRBJ1-1, with 8 bases identical to TRBD1. There are 14 residues in the CDR3. J gave up 4 bases and V 7 bases, and 11 bases lay outside the gene matches. CDR1 and CDR2 from the germline V gene are GTSNPN and SVGIG (reference sequence). CDR3 in amino acids: CALAGDRWGTEAFF. The CDR3 region has the DNA TGTGCCTTGGCAGGGGACAGGTGGGGCACTGAAGCTTTCTTT.

The CDR3 nucleotides are TGTGCCAGCAGCCCGACAGCGAACACTGAAGCTTTCTTT. This gives the protein CASSPTANTEAFF. The chain employs TRBV7-9 and TRBJ1-1; a weak D match, TRBD1 (5 bases). V lost 5 bases to trimming and J lost 1 base, with 8 bases between them. The germline CDR1 and CDR2 sequences are SEHNR and FQNEAQ (reference sequence). The CDR3 contains 13 residues. Supplemented by reference TRBV7-9 and TRBJ1-1, the full variable domain reads DTGVSQNPRHKITKRGQNVTFRCDPISEHNRLYWYRQTLGQGPEFLTYFQNEAQLEKSRLLSDRFSAERPKGSFSTLEIQRTEQGDSAMYLCASSPTANTEAFFGQGTRLTVV.

V and J are TRBV6-1 and TRBJ1-5, with D hard to call. Germline V gene data show CDR1 as MNHNS and CDR2 as SASEGT. This CDR3 spans 16 amino acids. V lost 3 bases and J 4 bases, leaving 16 bases between the germline ends. The CDR3 region is CASSEIKMTLNQPQHF. CDR3 nucleotides: TGTGCCAGCAGTGAGATAAAAATGACACTTAATCAGCCCCAGCATTTT.

This clone showed up just once. This chain uses TRBV19 with TRBJ1-2; 7 bases match TRBD1. J lost 7 bases, V lost 9 bases, and 14 bases had no gene match. The CDR3 sequence is 14 residues long. The germline V gene has CDR1 LNHDA and CDR2 SQIVND (reference sequence). CDR3 amino acids: CASQPDRDGLGYTF. Written as DNA, the CDR3 is TGTGCCAGCCAACCCGACAGGGATGGGCTTGGCTACACCTTC.

The chain is built from TRBV30 and TRBJ1-3; 9 nucleotides line up with TRBD1. This CDR3 has 15 residues. The V gene end was trimmed by 5 bases and the J gene end by 4 bases; junction bases not matched to a gene: 9. CDR1 GTSNPN and CDR2 SVGIG come from the germline V gene (reference sequence). The CDR3 DNA reads TGTGCCTGGGAGGGCCTAGGACAGGGGGGAAACACCATATATTTT. Its translation: CAWEGLGQGGNTIYF.

The CDR3 loop is CASTPNPRLSLRAKNIQYF. CDR3 nucleotides: TGTGCCAGCACCCCTAACCCCCGACTTTCTCTTCGGGCCAAAAACATTCAGTACTTC. The rearrangement joins TRBV28 to TRBJ2-4; D gene ambiguous. Trimming stripped 7 bases from V and 1 base from J, with 26 bases between. This CDR3 is built from 19 residues. CDR1 is MDHEN, CDR2 SYDVKM, per germline.

This sequence joins TRBV6-5 and TRBJ1-1, with D tentatively TRBD1 (5 bases). CDR1 is MNHEY, CDR2 SVGAGI, per germline. V lost 9 bases and J 0 bases, leaving 11 bases between the germline ends. The CDR3 contains 13 residues. The CDR3 region has the DNA TGTGCCAGTGGGGCAGTTTTGAACACTGAAGCTTTCTTT. The encoded protein is CASGAVLNTEAFF.

The CDR3 DNA follows: TGTGCCAGCACCCTACTGACAGGTCGAACTGAAGCTTTCTTT. Protein: CASTLLTGRTEAFF. The rearrangement links TRBV2 to TRBJ1-1; the D gene is possibly TRBD1 (6 bases). The V gene lost 7 bases and the J gene lost 5 bases, with 17 bases spanning the gap. The CDR3 spans 14 residues. Germline CDR1 reads SNHLY; CDR2 reads FYNNEI.

The rearrangement uses TRBV7-2 and TRBJ2-7; 11 bases map to TRBD2. This CDR3 is built from 15 residues. CDR1 SGHTA and CDR2 FQGNSA come from the germline V gene. Trimming took 5 bases from V and 4 from J; bases not matched to a gene: 7. CDR3 coding DNA: TGTGCCAGCAGCGTTACTAGCGGGGGAATATACGAGCAGTACTTC. Residues: CASSVTSGGIYEQYF.

The genes are TRBV10-2 and TRBJ2-4; 7 bases align to TRBD2. The CDR3 is made up of 11 amino acids. The V gene's germline CDR1 is WSHSY and CDR2 SAAADI. V gave up 8 bases and J gave up 13 bases; unmatched junction bases: 8. CDR3 in DNA: TGCGCCAGCGGGGGGGGGACTGAACAGTACTTC. It is translated as CASGGGTEQYF.

The chain links TRBV27 to TRBJ1-6; TRBD1 matches 8 bases. Germline lookup yields CDR1 MNHEY and CDR2 SMNVEV (reference sequence). This CDR3 spans 15 amino acids. With 2 bases clipped from V and 9 bases from J, the junction kept 6 bases outside the gene matches. The CDR3 DNA follows: TGTGCCAGCAGTTTAGTCGGGCAGGGGGCTTCACCCCTCCACTTT. The encoded protein is CASSLVGQGASPLHF.

The chain couples TRBV9 to TRBJ2-3; D gene ambiguous. V was cut by 7 bases and J by 4 bases, with 28 bases left in between. The V gene's germline CDR1 is SGDLS and CDR2 YYNGEE. CDR3 size: 18 residues. CDR3 loop: CASGISLLSSPRADTQYF. CDR3 DNA: TGTGCCAGCGGCATTTCGTTACTTAGCTCTCCCCGGGCAGATACGCAGTATTTT.

This rearrangement joins TRBV3-1 (or the pseudogene TRBV3-2) to TRBJ2-3, with 7 bases aligning to TRBD1. The germline CDR1 and CDR2 sequences are LGHDT and YNNKEL (reference sequence). The CDR3 has 14 amino acids. Trimming cost V 1 base and J 4 bases; bases outside gene matches: 2. CDR3 sequence (DNA): TGTGCCAGCAGCCAAGGAAGGGGGCCAGATACGCAGTATTTT. Translation: CASSQGRGPDTQYF.

This chain uses TRBV6-5 with TRBJ1-1; tentative D call: TRBD1 (6 bases). Germline values: CDR1 MNHEY, CDR2 SVGAGI. The V gene lost 8 bases and the J gene lost 0 bases, with 13 bases spanning the gap. The CDR3 contains 14 residues. In nucleotides, the CDR3 is TGTGCCAGCGCCCGGGGGGGCATGAACACTGAAGCTTTCTTT. This gives the protein CASARGGMNTEAFF.

This chain joins TRBV20-1 and TRBJ2-1, with D tentatively TRBD2 (6 bases). V was trimmed by 3 bases and J by 4 bases, leaving 13 bases between them. Germline CDR1 is DFQATT and CDR2 is SNEGSKA (reference sequence). The length of the CDR3 is 14 residues. The CDR3 bases are TGCAGTGCTAGTATTAGCGGTTATTACAATGAGCAGTTCTTC. This translates into CSASISGYYNEQFF.

The J gene is TRBJ2-4, the V gene TRBV5-4; 8 bases are a match to TRBD1. The CDR3 consists of 13 residues. Germline CDR1 is SGHNT and CDR2 is YYREEE (reference sequence). The ends lost 8 bases at V and 7 bases at J; junction bases unmatched: 8. The CDR3 DNA reads as TGTGCCAGTAAACAGGGGGAAGGGAACATTCAGTACTTC. It is translated as CASKQGEGNIQYF. Based on the CDR3 plus reference TRBV5-4 and TRBJ2-4, the full variable domain is ETGVTQSPTHLIKTRGQQVTLRCSSQSGHNTVSWYQQALGQGPQFIFQYYREEENGRGNFPPRFSGLQFPNYSSELNVNALELDDSALYLCASKQGEGNIQYFGAGTRLSVL.

The chain employs TRBV28 and TRBJ1-5; 10 bases line up with TRBD1. The germline V gene has CDR1 MDHEN and CDR2 SYDVKM. With 6 bases clipped from V and 3 bases from J, the junction kept 2 bases outside the gene matches. This CDR3 is 14 amino acids long. The CDR3, as DNA: TGTGCCAGCAGGGGGACAGGGGACAATCAGCCCCAGCATTTT. It specifies CASRGTGDNQPQHF. Full variable domain (remainder filled in from reference TRBV28 and TRBJ1-5): DVKVTQSSRYLVKRTGEKVFLECVQDMDHENMFWYRQDPGLGLRLIYFSYDVKMKEKGDIPEGYSVSREKKERFSLILESASTNQTSMYLCASRGTGDNQPQHFGDGTRLSIL.

The chain uses TRBV19 and TRBJ1-5, with D possibly being TRBD1 (5 bases). The V end lost 10 bases, the J end lost 0 bases, and 22 bases lay between the germline ends. Germline lookup yields CDR1 LNHDA and CDR2 SQIVND (reference sequence). The CDR3 runs 17 residues. The CDR3 coding sequence is TGTGCCACCACCCAGGGCTGGGGAAAGACTAGCAATCAGCCCCAGCATTTT. It codes for CATTQGWGKTSNQPQHF.

This clone was found once. In nucleotides, the CDR3 is TGTGCCAGTAGCCAAGGGACAGGCAATCAGCCCCAGCATTTT. It specifies CASSQGTGNQPQHF. The chain links TRBV19 to TRBJ1-5, with TRBD1 identical over 7 bases. The CDR3 spans 14 residues. The junction had 4 bases not matched to a gene; V was cut back by 6 bases and J by 2 bases. Germline lookup yields CDR1 LNHDA and CDR2 SQIVND (reference sequence).

V gene TRBV5-1 combines with J gene TRBJ1-6; TRBD1 aligns across 8 bases. There are 15 residues in the CDR3. Germline CDR1 and CDR2: SGHRS and YFSETQ. V lost 0 bases, J lost 7 bases, and 3 bases stayed unmatched. The chain's CDR3 is CASSLGQGTNSPLHF. In DNA form, the CDR3 reads TGCGCCAGCAGCTTGGGACAGGGGACCAATTCACCCCTCCACTTT.